The T cell receptor (beta chain) under discussion was sequenced for a study of vaccination effects on CD4 cells after COVID-19. Across the whole study: As their vaccination, participants received two doses of either BNT162b2 or mRNA-1273.

Ahead of sequencing, the ViraFEST assay grew antigen-specific CD4+ T cells using viral peptide pools. Following culture for around 9 days, CD4+ T cells were isolated. None of the vaccinated had previously contracted SARS-CoV-2, and their nucleocapsid antibodies tested negative. Cells had half their medium changed to IL-2 medium on days 3 and 7. Concerning this clone itself: The antigen is unknown.

The CDR3 contains 14 residues. The germline CDR1 and CDR2 sequences are SQVTM and ANQGSEA. V was clipped by 4 bases and J by 2 bases, with 11 bases between them. Study findings and constraints: Convalescent patients were scarce, and early post-infection timepoints were absent. Infection-derived and vaccine-derived clones contracted markedly late after vaccination.

TCRdb's copy holds only in-frame clones and misses some; the assay was immunoSEQ multiplex PCR. This sample has 55,000 to 80,000 clones; 80% occur once, and the top ten carry over 9%. The clonotype comes from a human donor who received a COVID-19 vaccine. The chain couples TRBV29-1 to TRBJ2-2; no clear D. The sequences come from CD4+ T cells from PBMCs cultured with SARS-CoV-2 spike peptides, collected before COVID-19 vaccination. The CDR3 DNA reads TGCAGCGTTGGGGCGAAGGTAAACACCGGGGAGCTGTTTTTT. Amino acid sequence: CSVGAKVNTGELFF.